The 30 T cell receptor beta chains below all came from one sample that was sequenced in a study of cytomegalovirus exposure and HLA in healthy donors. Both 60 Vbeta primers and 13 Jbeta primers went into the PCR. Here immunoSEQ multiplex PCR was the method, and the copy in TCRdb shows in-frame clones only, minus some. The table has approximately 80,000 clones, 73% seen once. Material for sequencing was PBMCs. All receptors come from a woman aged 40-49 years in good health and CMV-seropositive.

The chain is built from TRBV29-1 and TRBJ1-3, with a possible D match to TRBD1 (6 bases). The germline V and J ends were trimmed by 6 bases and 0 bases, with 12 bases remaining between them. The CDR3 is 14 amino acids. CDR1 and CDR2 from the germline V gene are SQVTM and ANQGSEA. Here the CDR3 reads CSVSGQSSGNTIYF. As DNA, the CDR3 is TGCAGCGTCTCCGGACAGAGCTCTGGAAACACCATATATTTT.

CDR3 protein: CASSPGQGYGYTF. The CDR3 DNA follows: TGTGCCAGCAGCCCGGGACAGGGTTATGGCTACACCTTC. The chain links TRBV5-4 to TRBJ1-2; TRBD1 matches 9 bases. The J segment lost 5 bases and the V segment lost 4 bases, leaving 3 bases of the junction unmatched. CDR3 size: 13 residues. Germline V gene sequence: CDR1 SGHNT, CDR2 YYREEE (reference sequence).

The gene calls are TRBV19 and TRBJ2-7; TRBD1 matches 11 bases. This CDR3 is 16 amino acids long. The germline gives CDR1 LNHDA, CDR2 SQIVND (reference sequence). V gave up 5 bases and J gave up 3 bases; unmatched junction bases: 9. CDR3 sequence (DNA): TGTGCCAGTAGTCCAGATCCCGGGACAGGGGGCTACGAGCAGTACTTC. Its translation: CASSPDPGTGGYEQYF.

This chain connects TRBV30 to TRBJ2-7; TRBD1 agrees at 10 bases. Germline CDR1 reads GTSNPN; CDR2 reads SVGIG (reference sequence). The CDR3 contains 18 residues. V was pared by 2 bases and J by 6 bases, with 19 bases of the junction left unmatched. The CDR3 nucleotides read TGTGCCTGGAGTAAAAGTAGGAGGTCCGGGACAGGGGTCGTCGAGCAGTACTTC. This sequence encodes CAWSKSRRSGTGVVEQYF. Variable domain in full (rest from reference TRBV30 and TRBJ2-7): SQTIHQWPATLVQPVGSPLSLECTVEGTSNPNLYWYRQAAGRGLQLLFYSVGIGQISSEVPQNLSASRPQDRQFILSSKKLLLSDSGFYLCAWSKSRRSGTGVVEQYFGPGTRLTVT.

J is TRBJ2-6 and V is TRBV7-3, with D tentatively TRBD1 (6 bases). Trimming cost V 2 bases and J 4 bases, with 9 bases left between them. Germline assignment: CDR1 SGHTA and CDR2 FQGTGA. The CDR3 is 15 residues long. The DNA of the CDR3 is TGTGCCAGCAGCTTACAGGGGAACGGGGCCAACGTCCTGACTTTC. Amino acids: CASSLQGNGANVLTF. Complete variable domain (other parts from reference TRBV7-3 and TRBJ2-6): GAGVSQTPSNKVTEKGKYVELRCDPISGHTALYWYRQSLGQGPEFLIYFQGTGAADDSGLPNDRFFAVRPEGSVSTLKIQRTERGDSAVYLCASSLQGNGANVLTFGAGSRLTVL.

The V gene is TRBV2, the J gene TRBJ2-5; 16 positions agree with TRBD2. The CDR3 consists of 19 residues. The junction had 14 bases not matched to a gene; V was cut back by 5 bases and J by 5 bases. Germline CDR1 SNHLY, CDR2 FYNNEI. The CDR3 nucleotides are TGTGCCAGCAGTCTACAGGGACTAGCGGGGGGGTATTCTGGTGAGACCCAGTACTTC. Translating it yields CASSLQGLAGGYSGETQYF.

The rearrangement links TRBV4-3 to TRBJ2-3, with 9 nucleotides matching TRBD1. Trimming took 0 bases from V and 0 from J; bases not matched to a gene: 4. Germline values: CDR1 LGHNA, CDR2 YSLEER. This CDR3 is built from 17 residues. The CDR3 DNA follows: TGCGCCAGCAGCCAAGATGGGGACAGGGTGAGCACAGATACGCAGTATTTT. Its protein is CASSQDGDRVSTDTQYF.

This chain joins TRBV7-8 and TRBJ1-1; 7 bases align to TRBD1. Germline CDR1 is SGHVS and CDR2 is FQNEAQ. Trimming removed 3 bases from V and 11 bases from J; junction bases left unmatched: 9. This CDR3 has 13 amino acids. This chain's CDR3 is CASSFRGGGSAFF. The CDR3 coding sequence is TGTGCCAGCAGCTTCAGAGGGGGCGGATCGGCTTTCTTT.

Written as DNA, the CDR3 is TGTGCCAGCAGTGCGGACAGGGATCAGCCCCAGCATTTT. Translating it yields CASSADRDQPQHF. The chain combines TRBV6-6 with TRBJ1-5; TRBD1 agrees at 8 bases. The V and J ends lost 5 bases and 5 bases, in that order; junction bases with no gene match: 2. The germline gives CDR1 MNHNY, CDR2 SVGAGI (reference sequence). CDR3 length equals 13 residues.

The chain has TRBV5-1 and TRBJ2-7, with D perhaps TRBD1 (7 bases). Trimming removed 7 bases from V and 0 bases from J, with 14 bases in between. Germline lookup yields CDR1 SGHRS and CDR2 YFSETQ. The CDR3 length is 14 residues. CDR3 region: CASAAGGGSYEQYF. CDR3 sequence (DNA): TGCGCCAGCGCGGCAGGGGGAGGCTCCTACGAGCAGTACTTC.

The CDR3 DNA reads TGCGCCAGCAGCTTGGGTCAGGGGCGCAATGAGCAGTTCTTC. Amino acids: CASSLGQGRNEQFF. The chain links TRBV5-1 to TRBJ2-1, with D perhaps TRBD1 (6 bases). CDR3 length equals 14 residues. The germline V gene has CDR1 SGHRS and CDR2 YFSETQ. V dropped 0 bases and J dropped 6 bases, with 10 bases sitting between them.

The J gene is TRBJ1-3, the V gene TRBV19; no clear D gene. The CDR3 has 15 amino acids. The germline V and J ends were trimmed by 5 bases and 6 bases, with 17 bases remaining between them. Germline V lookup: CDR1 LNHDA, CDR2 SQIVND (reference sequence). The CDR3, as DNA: TGTGCCAGTAGTCCAAGTGACCGGGGTGCAAACACCATATATTTT. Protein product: CASSPSDRGANTIYF.

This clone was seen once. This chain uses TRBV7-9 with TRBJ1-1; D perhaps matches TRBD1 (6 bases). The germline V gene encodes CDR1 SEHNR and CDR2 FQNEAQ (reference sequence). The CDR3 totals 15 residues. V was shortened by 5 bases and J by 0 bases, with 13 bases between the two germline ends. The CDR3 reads CASSPGQYMNTEAFF. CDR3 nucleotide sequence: TGTGCCAGCAGCCCAGGACAGTACATGAACACTGAAGCTTTCTTT.

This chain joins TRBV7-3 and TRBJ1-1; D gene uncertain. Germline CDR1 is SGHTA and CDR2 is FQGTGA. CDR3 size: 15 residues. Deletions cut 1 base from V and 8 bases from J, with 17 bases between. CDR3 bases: TGTGCCAGCAGCTTAATAGGCCAGAGACTTAACGAAGCTTTCTTT. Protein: CASSLIGQRLNEAFF.

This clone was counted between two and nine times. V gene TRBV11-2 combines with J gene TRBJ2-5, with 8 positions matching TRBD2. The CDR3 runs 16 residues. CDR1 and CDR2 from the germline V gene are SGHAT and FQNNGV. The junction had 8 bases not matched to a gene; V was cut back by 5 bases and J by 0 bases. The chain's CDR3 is CASSPRGGGYQETQYF. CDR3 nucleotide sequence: TGTGCCAGCAGCCCTCGCGGCGGGGGGTACCAAGAGACCCAGTACTTC.

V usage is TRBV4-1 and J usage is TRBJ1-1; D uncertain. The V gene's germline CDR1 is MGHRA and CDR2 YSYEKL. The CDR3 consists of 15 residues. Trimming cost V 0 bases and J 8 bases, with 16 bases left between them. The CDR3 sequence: CASSQELRGPSEAFF. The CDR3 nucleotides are TGCGCCAGCAGCCAAGAGCTTCGGGGTCCAAGCGAAGCTTTCTTT.

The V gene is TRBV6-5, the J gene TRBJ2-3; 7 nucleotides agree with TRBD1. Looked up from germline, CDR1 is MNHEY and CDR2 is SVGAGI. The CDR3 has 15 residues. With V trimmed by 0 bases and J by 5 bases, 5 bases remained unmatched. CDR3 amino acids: CASSYSRQGLDTQYF. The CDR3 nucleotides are TGTGCCAGCAGTTACTCGAGACAGGGATTAGATACGCAGTATTTT.

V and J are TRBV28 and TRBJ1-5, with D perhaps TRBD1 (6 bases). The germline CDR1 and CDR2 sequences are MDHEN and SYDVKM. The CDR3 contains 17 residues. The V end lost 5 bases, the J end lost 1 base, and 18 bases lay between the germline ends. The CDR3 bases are TGTGCCAGCAGTCCCCCGGCGGGCAGGGGAAGCAATCAGCCCCAGCATTTT. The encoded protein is CASSPPAGRGSNQPQHF.

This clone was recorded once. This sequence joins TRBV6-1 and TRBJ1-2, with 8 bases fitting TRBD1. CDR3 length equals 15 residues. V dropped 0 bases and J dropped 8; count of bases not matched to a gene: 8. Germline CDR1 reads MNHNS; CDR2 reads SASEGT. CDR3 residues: CASSEAVGQGVGYTF. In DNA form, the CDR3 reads TGTGCCAGCAGTGAAGCCGTCGGACAGGGAGTGGGCTACACCTTC.

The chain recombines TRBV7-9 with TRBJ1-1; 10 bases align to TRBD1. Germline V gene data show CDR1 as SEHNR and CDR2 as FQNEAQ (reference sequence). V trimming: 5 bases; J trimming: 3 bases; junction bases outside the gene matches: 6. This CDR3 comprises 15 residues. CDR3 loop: CASSRTGGKDTEAFF. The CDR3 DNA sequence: TGTGCCAGCAGCCGGACAGGGGGTAAGGACACTGAAGCTTTCTTT.

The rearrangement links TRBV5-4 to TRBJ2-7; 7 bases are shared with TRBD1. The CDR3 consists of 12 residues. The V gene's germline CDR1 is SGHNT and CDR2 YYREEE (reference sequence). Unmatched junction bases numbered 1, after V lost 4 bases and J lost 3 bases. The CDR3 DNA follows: TGTGCCAGCAGCCGGGACAGCTACGAGCAGTACTTC. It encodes CASSRDSYEQYF.

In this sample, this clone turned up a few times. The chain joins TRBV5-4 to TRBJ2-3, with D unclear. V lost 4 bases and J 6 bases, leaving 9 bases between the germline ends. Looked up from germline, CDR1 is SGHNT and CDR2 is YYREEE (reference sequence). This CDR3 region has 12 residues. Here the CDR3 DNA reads TGTGCCAGCAGCCCCGCGCGGGATACGCAGTATTTT. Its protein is CASSPARDTQYF.

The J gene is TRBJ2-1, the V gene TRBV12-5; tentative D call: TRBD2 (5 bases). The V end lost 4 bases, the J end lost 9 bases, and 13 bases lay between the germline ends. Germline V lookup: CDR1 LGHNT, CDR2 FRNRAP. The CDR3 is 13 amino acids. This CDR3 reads CASGSSGVGEQFF. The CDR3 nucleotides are TGTGCTAGTGGTTCCTCCGGGGTCGGTGAGCAGTTCTTC. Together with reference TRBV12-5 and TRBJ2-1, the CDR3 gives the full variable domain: DARVTQTPRHKVTEMGQEVTMRCQPILGHNTVFWYRQTMMQGLELLAYFRNRAPLDDSGMPKDRFSAEMPDATLATLKIQPSEPRDSAVYFCASGSSGVGEQFFGPGTRLTVL.

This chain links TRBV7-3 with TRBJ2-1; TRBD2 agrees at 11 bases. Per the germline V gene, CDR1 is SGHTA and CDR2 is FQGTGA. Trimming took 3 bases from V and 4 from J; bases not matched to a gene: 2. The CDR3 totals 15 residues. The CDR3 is CASSLTSGVYNEQFF. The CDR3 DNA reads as TGTGCCAGCAGCTTGACTAGCGGGGTTTACAATGAGCAGTTCTTC.

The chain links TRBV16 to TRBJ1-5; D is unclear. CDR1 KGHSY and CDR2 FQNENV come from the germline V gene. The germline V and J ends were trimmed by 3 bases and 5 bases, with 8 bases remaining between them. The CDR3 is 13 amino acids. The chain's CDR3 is CASSHQTDQPQHF. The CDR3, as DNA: TGTGCCAGCAGCCACCAAACAGATCAGCCCCAGCATTTT.

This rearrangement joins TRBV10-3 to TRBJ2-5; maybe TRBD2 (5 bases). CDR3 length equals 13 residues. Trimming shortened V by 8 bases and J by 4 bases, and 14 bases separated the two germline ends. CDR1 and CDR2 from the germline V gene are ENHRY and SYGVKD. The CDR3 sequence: CAIADPRGETQYF. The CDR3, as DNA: TGTGCCATCGCTGATCCCCGGGGAGAGACCCAGTACTTC.

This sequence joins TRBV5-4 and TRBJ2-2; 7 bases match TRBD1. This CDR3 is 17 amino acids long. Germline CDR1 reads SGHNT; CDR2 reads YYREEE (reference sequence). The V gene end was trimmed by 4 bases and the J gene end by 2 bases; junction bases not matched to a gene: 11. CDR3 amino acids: CASSGTPGQSNTGELFF. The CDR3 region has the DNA TGTGCCAGCAGCGGAACACCGGGACAGTCAAACACCGGGGAGCTGTTTTTT.

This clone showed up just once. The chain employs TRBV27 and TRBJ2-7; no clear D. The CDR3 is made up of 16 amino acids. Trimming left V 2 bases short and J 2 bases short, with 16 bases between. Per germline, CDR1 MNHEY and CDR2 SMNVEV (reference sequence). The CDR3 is CASSLEAASIAYEQYF. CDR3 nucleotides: TGTGCCAGCAGTTTAGAGGCGGCATCGATTGCCTACGAGCAGTACTTC.

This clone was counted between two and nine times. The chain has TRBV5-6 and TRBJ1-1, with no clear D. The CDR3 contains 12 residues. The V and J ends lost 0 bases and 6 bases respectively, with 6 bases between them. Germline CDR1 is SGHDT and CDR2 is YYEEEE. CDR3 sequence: CASSLAVSEAFF. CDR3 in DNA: TGTGCCAGCAGCTTGGCCGTGTCTGAAGCTTTCTTT.

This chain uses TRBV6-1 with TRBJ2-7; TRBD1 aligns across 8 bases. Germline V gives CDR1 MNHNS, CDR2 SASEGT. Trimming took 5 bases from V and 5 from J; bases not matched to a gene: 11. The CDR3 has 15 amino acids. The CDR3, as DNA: TGTGCCAGCAGTCAACTTGGACAGGGCGTCCACGAGCAGTACTTC. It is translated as CASSQLGQGVHEQYF.